The 6 T cell receptor beta chains below all came from one sample that was sequenced in a study of CD8 T cells in Susac syndrome. Random-hexamer reverse transcription was applied to roughly 0.45 to 1 ug RNA. TCRdb redid the calling of the immunoSEQ multiplex PCR reads with MiXCR, one entry per CDR3 protein. The table shows some 300,000 distinct CDR3 sequences, with about 88% occurring only once. Input material: CD8+ T cells from PBMCs. These receptors originate from a human donor with multiple sclerosis.

This chain connects TRBV6-2 or TRBV6-3 to TRBJ1-1, with TRBD1 matching 7 bases. The CDR3 runs to 14 residues. J gave up 2 bases and V 7 bases, and 7 bases lay outside the gene matches. CDR1 is MNHEY and CDR2 is SVGEGT in the germline V gene. This chain's CDR3 is CASIQGGLNTEAFF. In nucleotides, the CDR3 is TGTGCCAGCATCCAGGGGGGGCTCAACACTGAAGCTTTCTTT.

This chain links TRBV20-1 with TRBJ2-7; 7 bases agree with TRBD2. Germline V lookup: CDR1 DFQATT, CDR2 SNEGSKA (reference sequence). The CDR3 runs to 13 residues. Losses at the gene ends were 4 bases for V and 3 bases for J; bases not matched to a gene: 6. The CDR3 coding sequence is TGCAGTGCTACCACTAGCGCAAACTACGAGCAGTACTTC. Its translation is CSATTSANYEQYF.

The chain links TRBV29-1 to TRBJ2-5; weak D call: TRBD1 (6 bases). Trimming removed 3 bases at V and 4 bases at J, with 15 bases between. CDR1 and CDR2 from the germline V gene are SQVTM and ANQGSEA. The CDR3 consists of 14 residues. This CDR3 reads CSVESWTAGETQYF. CDR3 sequence (DNA): TGCAGCGTTGAGTCGTGGACAGCCGGAGAGACCCAGTACTTC.

The rearrangement links TRBV7-9 to TRBJ2-7; no clear D gene. The CDR3 has 14 amino acids. Germline V CDR1 and CDR2: SEHNR, FQNEAQ (reference sequence). The ends were cut back, 1 base at V and 5 bases at J, with 12 bases in the middle. CDR3 DNA sequence: TGTGCCAGCAGCTTAGTATCTACATCCCACGAGCAGTACTTC. It translates to CASSLVSTSHEQYF.

The J gene is TRBJ2-3, the V gene TRBV3-1, with TRBD2 identical over 14 bases. The CDR3 spans 24 residues. The V gene end was trimmed by 0 bases and the J gene end by 2 bases; junction bases not matched to a gene: 22. Looked up from germline, CDR1 is LGHDT and CDR2 is YNNKEL (reference sequence). CDR3 in amino acids: CASSQDLLTSGRAGLRLDTDTQYF. Written as DNA, the CDR3 is TGTGCCAGCAGCCAAGATCTTCTGACTAGCGGGAGGGCCGGACTCCGTCTGGACACAGATACGCAGTATTTT.

In regard to this clonotype: A read error may account for a junction end that differs from germline. The rearrangement uses TRBV4-1 and TRBJ2-7; 8 nucleotides line up with TRBD1. Germline CDR1 and CDR2: MGHRA and YSYEKL. The CDR3 consists of 15 residues. The CDR3 nucleotides are TGCGCCAGCAGACAAGTGGGGACAGGCTCCTACGAGCAGTACTTC. Translation gives CASRQVGTGSYEQYF.